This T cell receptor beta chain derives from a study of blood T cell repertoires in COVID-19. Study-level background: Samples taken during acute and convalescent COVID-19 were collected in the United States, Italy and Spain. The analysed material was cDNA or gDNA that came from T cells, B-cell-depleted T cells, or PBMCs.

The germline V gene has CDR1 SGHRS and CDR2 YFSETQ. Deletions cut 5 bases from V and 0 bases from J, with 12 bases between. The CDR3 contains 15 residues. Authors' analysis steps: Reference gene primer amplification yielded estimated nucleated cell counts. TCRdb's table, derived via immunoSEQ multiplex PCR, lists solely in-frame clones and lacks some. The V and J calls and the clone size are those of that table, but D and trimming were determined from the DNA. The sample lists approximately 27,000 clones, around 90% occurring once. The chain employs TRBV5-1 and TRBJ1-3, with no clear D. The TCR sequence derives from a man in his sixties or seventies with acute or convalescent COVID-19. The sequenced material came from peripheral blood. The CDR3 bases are TGCGCCAGCAGGGGCGCAGAGAGCTCTGGAAACACCATATATTTT. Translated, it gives CASRGAESSGNTIYF.